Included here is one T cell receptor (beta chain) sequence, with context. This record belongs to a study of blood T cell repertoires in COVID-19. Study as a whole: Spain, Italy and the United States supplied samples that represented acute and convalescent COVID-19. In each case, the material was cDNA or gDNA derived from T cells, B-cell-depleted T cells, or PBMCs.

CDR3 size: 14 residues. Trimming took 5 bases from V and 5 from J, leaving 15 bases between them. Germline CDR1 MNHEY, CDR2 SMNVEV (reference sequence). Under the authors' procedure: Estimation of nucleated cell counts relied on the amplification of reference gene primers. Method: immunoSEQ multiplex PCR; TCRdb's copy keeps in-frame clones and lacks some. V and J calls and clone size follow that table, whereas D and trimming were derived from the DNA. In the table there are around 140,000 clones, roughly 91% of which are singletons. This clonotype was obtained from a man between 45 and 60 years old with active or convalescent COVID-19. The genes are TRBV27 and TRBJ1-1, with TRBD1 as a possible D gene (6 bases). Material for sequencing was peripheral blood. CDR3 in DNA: TGTGCCAGCAGTCAAGAACAGGGATCAACTGAAGCTTTCTTT. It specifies CASSQEQGSTEAFF.